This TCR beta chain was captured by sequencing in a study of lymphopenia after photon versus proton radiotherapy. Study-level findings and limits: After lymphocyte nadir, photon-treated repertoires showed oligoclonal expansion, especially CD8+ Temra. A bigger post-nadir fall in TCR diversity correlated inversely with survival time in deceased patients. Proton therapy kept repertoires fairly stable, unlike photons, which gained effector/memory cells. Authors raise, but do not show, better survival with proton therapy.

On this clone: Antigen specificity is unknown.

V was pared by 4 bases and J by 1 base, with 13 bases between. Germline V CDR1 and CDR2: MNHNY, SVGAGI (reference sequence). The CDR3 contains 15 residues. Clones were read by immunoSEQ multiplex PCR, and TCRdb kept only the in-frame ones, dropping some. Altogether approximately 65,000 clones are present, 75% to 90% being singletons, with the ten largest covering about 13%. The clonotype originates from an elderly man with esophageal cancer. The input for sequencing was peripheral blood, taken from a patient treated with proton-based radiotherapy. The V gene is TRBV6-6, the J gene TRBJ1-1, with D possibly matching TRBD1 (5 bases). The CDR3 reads CASSSLSTENTEAFF. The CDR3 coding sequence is TGTGCCAGCAGTTCCCTCTCGACAGAGAACACTGAAGCTTTCTTT.